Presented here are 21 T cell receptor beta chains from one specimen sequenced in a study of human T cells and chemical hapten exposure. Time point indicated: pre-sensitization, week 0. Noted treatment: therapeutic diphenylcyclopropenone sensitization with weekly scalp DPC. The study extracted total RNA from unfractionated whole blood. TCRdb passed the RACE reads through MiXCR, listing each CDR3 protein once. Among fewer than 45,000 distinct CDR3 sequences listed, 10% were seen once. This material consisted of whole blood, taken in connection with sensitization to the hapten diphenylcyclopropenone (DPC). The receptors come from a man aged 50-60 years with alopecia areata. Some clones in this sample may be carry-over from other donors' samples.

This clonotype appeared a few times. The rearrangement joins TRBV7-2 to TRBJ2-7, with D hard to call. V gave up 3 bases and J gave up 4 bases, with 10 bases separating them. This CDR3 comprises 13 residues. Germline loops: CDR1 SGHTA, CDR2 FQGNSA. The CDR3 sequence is CASSLVTLYEQYF. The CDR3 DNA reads TGTGCCAGCAGCTTGGTAACACTGTACGAGCAGTACTTC.

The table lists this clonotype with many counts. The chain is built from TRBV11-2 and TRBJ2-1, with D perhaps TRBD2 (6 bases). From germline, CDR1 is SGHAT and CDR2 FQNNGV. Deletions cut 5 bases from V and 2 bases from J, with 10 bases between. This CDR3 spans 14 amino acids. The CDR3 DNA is TGTGCCAGCAGCGTTAGCGGAGCCTACAATGAGCAGTTCTTC. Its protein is CASSVSGAYNEQFF.

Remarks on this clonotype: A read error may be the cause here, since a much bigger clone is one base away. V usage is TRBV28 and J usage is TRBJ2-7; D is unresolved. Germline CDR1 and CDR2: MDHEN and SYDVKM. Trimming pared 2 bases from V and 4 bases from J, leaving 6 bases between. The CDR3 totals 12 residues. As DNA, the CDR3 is TGTGCCAGCAGTTTAGTGGGTTACGAGCAGTACTTC. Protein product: CASSLVGYEQYF.

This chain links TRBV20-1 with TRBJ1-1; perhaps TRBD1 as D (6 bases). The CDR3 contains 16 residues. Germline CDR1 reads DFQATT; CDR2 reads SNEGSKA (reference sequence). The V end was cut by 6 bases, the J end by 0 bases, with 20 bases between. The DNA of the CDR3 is TGCAGTGCCTCGGCGGACAGCGAGTACATGAACACTGAAGCTTTCTTT. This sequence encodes CSASADSEYMNTEAFF.

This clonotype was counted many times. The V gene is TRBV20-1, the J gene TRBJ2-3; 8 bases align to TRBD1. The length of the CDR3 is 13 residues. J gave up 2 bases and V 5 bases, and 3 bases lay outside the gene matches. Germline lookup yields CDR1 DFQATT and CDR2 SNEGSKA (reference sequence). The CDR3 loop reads CSASGGVTDTQYF. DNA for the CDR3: TGCAGTGCTTCAGGGGGCGTCACAGATACGCAGTATTTT.

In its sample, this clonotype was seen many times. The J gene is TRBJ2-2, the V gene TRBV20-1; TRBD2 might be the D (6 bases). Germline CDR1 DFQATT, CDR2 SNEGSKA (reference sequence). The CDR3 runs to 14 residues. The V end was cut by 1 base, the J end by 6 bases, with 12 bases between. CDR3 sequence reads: CSARGALAPGELFF. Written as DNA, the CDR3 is TGCAGTGCTAGAGGAGCACTAGCCCCCGGGGAGCTGTTTTTT.

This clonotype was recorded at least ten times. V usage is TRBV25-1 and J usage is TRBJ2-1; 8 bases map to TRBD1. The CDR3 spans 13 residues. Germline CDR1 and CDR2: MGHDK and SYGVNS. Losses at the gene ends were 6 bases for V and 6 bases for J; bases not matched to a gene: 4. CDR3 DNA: TGTGCCAGCAGGCCTACAGGGGGCAATGAGCAGTTCTTC. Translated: CASRPTGGNEQFF.

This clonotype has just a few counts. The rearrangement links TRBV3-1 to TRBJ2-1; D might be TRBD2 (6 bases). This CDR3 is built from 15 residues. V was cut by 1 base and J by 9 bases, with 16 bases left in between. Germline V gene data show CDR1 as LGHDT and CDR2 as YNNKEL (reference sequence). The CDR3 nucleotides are TGTGCCAGCAGCCAAGGAGGAGGGCGTGTGGGTGAGCAGTTCTTC. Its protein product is CASSQGGGRVGEQFF.

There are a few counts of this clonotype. CDR3 amino acids: CSGHSLERGDEQFF. CDR3 in DNA: TGCAGCGGACACTCATTAGAGAGAGGGGATGAGCAGTTCTTC. The J gene is TRBJ2-1, the V gene TRBV29-1, with D possibly called TRBD1 or TRBD2 (5 bases each). V lost 7 bases and J lost 8, with 21 bases in between. CDR1 SQVTM and CDR2 ANQGSEA come from the germline V gene. The length of the CDR3 is 14 residues.

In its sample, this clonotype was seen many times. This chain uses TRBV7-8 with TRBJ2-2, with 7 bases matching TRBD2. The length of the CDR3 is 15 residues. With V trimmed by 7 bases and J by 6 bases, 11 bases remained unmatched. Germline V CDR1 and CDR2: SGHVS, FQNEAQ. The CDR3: CASKVTGGSAGELFF. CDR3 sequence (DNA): TGTGCCAGCAAAGTCACGGGAGGTAGTGCCGGGGAGCTGTTTTTT. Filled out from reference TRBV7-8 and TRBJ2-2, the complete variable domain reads GAGVSQSPRYKVAKRGQDVALRCDPISGHVSLFWYQQALGQGPEFLTYFQNEAQLDKSGLPSDRFFAERPEGSVSTLKIQRTQQEDSAVYLCASKVTGGSAGELFFGEGSRLTVL.

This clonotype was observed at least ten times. In DNA, the CDR3 is TGTGCCAGCAGCTCCCTTTATGATACAGCGGGAGGTTCGGCAGATACGCAGTATTTT. It yields the protein CASSSLYDTAGGSADTQYF. The chain employs TRBV7-9 and TRBJ2-3; 9 bases match TRBD2. The CDR3 runs to 19 residues. CDR1 and CDR2 from the germline V gene are SEHNR and FQNEAQ (reference sequence). V trimming: 4 bases; J trimming: 4 bases; junction bases outside the gene matches: 18.

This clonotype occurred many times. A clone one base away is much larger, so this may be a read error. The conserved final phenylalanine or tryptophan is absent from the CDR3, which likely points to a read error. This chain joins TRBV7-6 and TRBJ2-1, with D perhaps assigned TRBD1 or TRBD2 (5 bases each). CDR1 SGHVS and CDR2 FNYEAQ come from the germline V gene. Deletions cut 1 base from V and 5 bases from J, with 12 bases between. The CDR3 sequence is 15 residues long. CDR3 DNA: TGTGCCAGCAGCTTAGGAGGGGTCGGGAACAATGAGCAGTTCCTC. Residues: CASSLGGVGNNEQFL.

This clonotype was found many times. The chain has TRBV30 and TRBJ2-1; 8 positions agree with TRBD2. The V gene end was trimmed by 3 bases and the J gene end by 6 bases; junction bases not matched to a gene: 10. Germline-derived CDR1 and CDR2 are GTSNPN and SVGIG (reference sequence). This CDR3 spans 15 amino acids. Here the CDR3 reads CAWREPSGSVNEQFF. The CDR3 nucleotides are TGTGCCTGGAGAGAACCCAGCGGGAGTGTCAATGAGCAGTTCTTC. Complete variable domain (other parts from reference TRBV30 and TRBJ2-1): SQTIHQWPATLVQPVGSPLSLECTVEGTSNPNLYWYRQAAGRGLQLLFYSVGIGQISSEVPQNLSASRPQDRQFILSSKKLLLSDSGFYLCAWREPSGSVNEQFFGPGTRLTVL.

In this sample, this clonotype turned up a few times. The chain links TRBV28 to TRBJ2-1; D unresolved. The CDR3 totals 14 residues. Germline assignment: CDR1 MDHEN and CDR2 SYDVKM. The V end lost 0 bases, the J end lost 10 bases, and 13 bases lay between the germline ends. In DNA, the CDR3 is TGTGCCAGCAGTTTATGGGCGGTGCCGCCCGAGCAGTTCTTC. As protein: CASSLWAVPPEQFF.

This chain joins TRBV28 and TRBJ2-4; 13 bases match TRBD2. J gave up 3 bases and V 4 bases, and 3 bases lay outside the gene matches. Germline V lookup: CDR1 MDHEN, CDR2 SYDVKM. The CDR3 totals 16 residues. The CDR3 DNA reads TGTGCCAGCAGTTGGGGACTAGCGGGAAGCAAAAACATTCAGTACTTC. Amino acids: CASSWGLAGSKNIQYF.

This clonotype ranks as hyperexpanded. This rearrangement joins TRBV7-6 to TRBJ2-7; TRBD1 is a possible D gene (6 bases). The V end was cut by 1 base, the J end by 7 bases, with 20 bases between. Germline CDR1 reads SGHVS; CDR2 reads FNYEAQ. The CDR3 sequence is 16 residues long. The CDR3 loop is CASSLGGPVTVNEQYF. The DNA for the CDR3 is TGTGCCAGCAGCTTAGGGGGGCCCGTGACAGTAAATGAGCAGTACTTC. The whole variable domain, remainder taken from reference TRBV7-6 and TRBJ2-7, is GAGVSQSPRYKVTKRGQDVALRCDPISGHVSLYWYRQALGQGPEFLTYFNYEAQQDKSGLPNDRFSAERPEGSISTLTIQRTEQRDSAMYRCASSLGGPVTVNEQYFGPGTRLTVT.

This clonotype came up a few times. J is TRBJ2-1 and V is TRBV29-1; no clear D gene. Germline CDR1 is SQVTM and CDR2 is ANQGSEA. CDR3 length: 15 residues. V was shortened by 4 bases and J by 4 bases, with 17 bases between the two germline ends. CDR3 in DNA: TGCAGCGTTGGGATAGCCCTACGATTTTACAATGAGCAGTTCTTC. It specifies CSVGIALRFYNEQFF.

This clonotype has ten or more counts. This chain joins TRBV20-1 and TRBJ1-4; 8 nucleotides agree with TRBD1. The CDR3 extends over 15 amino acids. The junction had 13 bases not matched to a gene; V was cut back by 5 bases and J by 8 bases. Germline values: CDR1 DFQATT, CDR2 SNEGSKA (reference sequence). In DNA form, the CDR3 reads TGCAGTGCTGCGGGAACGGACAGGGTAAAAGAAAAACTGTTTTTT. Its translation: CSAAGTDRVKEKLFF.

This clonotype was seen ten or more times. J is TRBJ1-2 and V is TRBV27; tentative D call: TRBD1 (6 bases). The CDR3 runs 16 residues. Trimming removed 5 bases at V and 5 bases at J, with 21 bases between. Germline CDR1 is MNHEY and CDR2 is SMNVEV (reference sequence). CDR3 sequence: CASSPNSGHKKYGYTF. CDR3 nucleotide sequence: TGTGCCAGCAGTCCCAACTCGGGACACAAAAAGTATGGCTACACCTTC.

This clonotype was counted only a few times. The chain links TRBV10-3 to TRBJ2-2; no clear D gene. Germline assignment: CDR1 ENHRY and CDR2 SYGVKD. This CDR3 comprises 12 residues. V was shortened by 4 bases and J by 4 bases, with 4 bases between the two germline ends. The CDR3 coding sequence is TGTGCCATCAGTGGTCCCACCGGGGAGCTGTTTTTT. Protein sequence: CAISGPTGELFF.

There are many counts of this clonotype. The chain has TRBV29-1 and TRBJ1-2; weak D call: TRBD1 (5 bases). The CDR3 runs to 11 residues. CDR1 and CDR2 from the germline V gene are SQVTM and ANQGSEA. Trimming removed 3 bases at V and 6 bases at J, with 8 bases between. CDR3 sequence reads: CSVDGGNGYTF. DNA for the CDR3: TGCAGCGTTGACGGGGGAAATGGCTACACCTTC.